This T cell receptor beta chain was recovered during a study of T cells after yellow fever vaccination. About this clonotype itself: Its matching antigen is unknown.

Points from the study as a whole: When the response was secondary, it was weaker but reached its peak faster, day 5 versus 15.

Each CDR3 protein is one row after TCRdb ran MiXCR on the 5' RACE reads. The sample holds 300,000 to 350,000 distinct CDR3 sequences; around 8.1% are singletons and the top ten take 17%. The TCR sequence derives from a man aged 18 to 29 who received the YFV17D yellow fever vaccine. Sequenced material: PBMCs, taken around 45 days after the first yellow fever vaccination.

The CDR3 nucleotides read TGTGCCAGCAGTTTATCGCACCCCTATAATTCACCCCTCCACTTT. Residues: CASSLSHPYNSPLHF. The chain combines TRBV27 with TRBJ1-6; the D is unclear. From germline, CDR1 is MNHEY and CDR2 SMNVEV (reference sequence). There are 15 residues in the CDR3. Trimming shortened V by 0 bases and J by 2 bases, and 5 bases separated the two germline ends.